A single sample is the source of the 20 T cell receptor beta chains below, sequenced in a study of blood T cell repertoires in COVID-19. Profiling relied on immunoSEQ multiplex PCR, and the TCRdb table lists in-frame clones only, not all of them. The data contain about 53,000 clones, about 80% of them singletons. The specimen sequenced was peripheral blood. The receptors were sampled from a human donor in a cohort sampled during active COVID-19.

This sequence joins TRBV25-1 and TRBJ2-1, with 7 bases lining up with TRBD2. Germline trimming cut 6 bases from V and 3 bases from J; bases unmatched to any gene: 2. Germline CDR1 is MGHDK and CDR2 is SYGVNS. This CDR3 comprises 13 residues. The CDR3 region has the DNA TGTGCCAGCAGCCGGACTAGCTACAATGAGCAGTTCTTC. Protein sequence: CASSRTSYNEQFF.

V and J are TRBV5-6 and TRBJ1-1; D may be TRBD1 (5 bases). Germline V gene sequence: CDR1 SGHDT, CDR2 YYEEEE. The V end lost 0 bases, the J end lost 8 bases, and 17 bases lay between the germline ends. The CDR3 sequence is 15 residues long. The CDR3 DNA is TGTGCCAGCAGCTTGGACTGGTTCGGGGGTTCGGAAGCTTTCTTT. The encoded protein is CASSLDWFGGSEAFF.

The chain employs TRBV5-1 and TRBJ2-2; possibly TRBD2 for D (6 bases). From germline, CDR1 is SGHRS and CDR2 YFSETQ. This CDR3 comprises 14 residues. Trimming pared 3 bases from V and 8 bases from J, leaving 14 bases between. The DNA for the CDR3 is TGCGCCAGCAGCTCCGCCGATGGAGGGGGGGAGCTGTTTTTT. Protein product: CASSSADGGGELFF.

V and J are TRBV28 and TRBJ2-3; a possible D gene is TRBD1 (6 bases). The germline V and J ends were trimmed by 8 bases and 6 bases, with 21 bases remaining between them. This CDR3 is built from 15 residues. The V gene's germline CDR1 is MDHEN and CDR2 SYDVKM. The CDR3 reads CASGPRDIFSDTQYF. CDR3 in DNA: TGTGCCAGCGGTCCCCGGGACATCTTTAGCGATACGCAGTATTTT.

This clone has a handful of counts. The rearrangement joins TRBV27 to TRBJ1-5, with D possibly being TRBD1 (6 bases). V dropped 2 bases and J dropped 2 bases, with 13 bases sitting between them. The CDR3 consists of 16 residues. Germline V lookup: CDR1 MNHEY, CDR2 SMNVEV (reference sequence). CDR3 loop: CASSLNRDSGNQPQHF. CDR3 coding DNA: TGTGCCAGCAGTTTAAACAGGGATTCGGGCAATCAGCCCCAGCATTTT.

The chain links TRBV9 to TRBJ2-3, with 7 bases that match TRBD2. CDR1 and CDR2 from the germline V gene are SGDLS and YYNGEE. V trimming: 2 bases; J trimming: 3 bases; junction bases outside the gene matches: 3. The CDR3 sequence is 14 residues long. The CDR3 DNA reads as TGTGCCAGCAGCGTCGGGGGGTGGACAGATACGCAGTATTTT. This codes for CASSVGGWTDTQYF. Full variable domain (outside the CDR3, taken from reference TRBV9 and TRBJ2-3): DSGVTQTPKHLITATGQRVTLRCSPRSGDLSVYWYQQSLDQGLQFLIQYYNGEERAKGNILERFSAQQFPDLHSELNLSSLELGDSALYFCASSVGGWTDTQYFGPGTRLTVL.

The chain recombines TRBV7-8 with TRBJ2-4; weak D call: TRBD2 (6 bases). V gave up 5 bases and J gave up 6 bases, with 17 bases separating them. Germline CDR1 is SGHVS and CDR2 is FQNEAQ. The CDR3 runs 15 residues. The CDR3, as DNA: TGTGCCAGCAGCACGGATCGGGGGTCTAGAAACATTCAGTACTTC. It translates to CASSTDRGSRNIQYF.

This chain uses TRBV4-1 with TRBJ2-5; 10 bases match TRBD1. Trimming removed 1 base from V and 5 bases from J; junction bases left unmatched: 1. The CDR3 runs to 14 residues. Germline lookup yields CDR1 MGHRA and CDR2 YSYEKL. The CDR3 loop reads CASSQGTGGETQYF. DNA of the CDR3: TGCGCCAGCAGCCAAGGGACAGGGGGGGAGACCCAGTACTTC.

The genes are TRBV6-1 and TRBJ2-3, with TRBD1 identical over 10 bases. V dropped 2 bases and J dropped 5; count of bases not matched to a gene: 7. Per germline, CDR1 MNHNS and CDR2 SASEGT. There are 16 residues in the CDR3. CDR3 DNA sequence: TGTGCCAGCAGTGAAATGGGGACAGGGGTGGGAGATACGCAGTATTTT. This sequence encodes CASSEMGTGVGDTQYF.

The table lists this clone with a few counts. The chain links TRBV28 to TRBJ1-4; D is perhaps TRBD1 (5 bases). The germline V gene encodes CDR1 MDHEN and CDR2 SYDVKM. The CDR3 length is 14 residues. The V end lost 6 bases, the J end lost 4 bases, and 12 bases lay between the germline ends. The CDR3 DNA reads as TGTGCCAGCAGGTCTGACAGCTTTAATGAAAAACTGTTTTTT. Encoded protein: CASRSDSFNEKLFF.

V and J are TRBV28 and TRBJ2-2; tentatively, D is TRBD2 (5 bases). The CDR3 has 15 amino acids. Between the trimmed V and J ends, which lost 7 bases and 3 bases, there was a span of 15 bases. From germline, CDR1 is MDHEN and CDR2 SYDVKM. The chain's CDR3 is CASKIGMVDTGELFF. Here the CDR3 DNA reads TGTGCCAGCAAAATCGGGATGGTGGACACCGGGGAGCTGTTTTTT.

This clone has only a few counts. The DNA for the CDR3 is TGTGCCAGCAGCTTAACCGCGACAGGGGATGGTGAAGAGACCCAGTACTTC. It encodes CASSLTATGDGEETQYF. V gene TRBV11-2 combines with J gene TRBJ2-5; 8 positions match TRBD1. CDR3 length: 17 residues. Looked up from germline, CDR1 is SGHAT and CDR2 is FQNNGV. V dropped 2 bases and J dropped 3; count of bases not matched to a gene: 11. The variable domain in full, with the rest retrieved from reference TRBV11-2 and TRBJ2-5, is EAGVAQSPRYKIIEKRQSVAFWCNPISGHATLYWYQQILGQGPKLLIQFQNNGVVDDSQLPKDRFSAERLKGVDSTLKIQPAKLEDSAVYLCASSLTATGDGEETQYFGPGTRLLVL.

The chain carries TRBV27 and TRBJ2-3; 14 positions agree with TRBD2. CDR1 is MNHEY and CDR2 is SMNVEV in the germline V gene (reference sequence). The CDR3 totals 14 residues. V trimming: 7 bases; J trimming: 10 bases; junction bases outside the gene matches: 7. The CDR3 here is CASTGLAGGFPQYF. CDR3 sequence (DNA): TGTGCCAGCACAGGACTAGCGGGAGGTTTTCCGCAGTATTTT.

J is TRBJ1-1 and V is TRBV19; D might be TRBD1 (6 bases). The CDR3 totals 15 residues. Germline V gene data show CDR1 as LNHDA and CDR2 as SQIVND (reference sequence). V was cut by 6 bases and J by 1 base, with 15 bases left in between. CDR3 in amino acids: CASRPGTTSNTEAFF. CDR3 DNA sequence: TGTGCCAGTAGGCCCGGGACAACATCGAACACTGAAGCTTTCTTT.

The chain links TRBV6-6 to TRBJ2-3, with D possibly matching TRBD1 (5 bases). In germline, CDR1 is MNHNY, CDR2 SVGAGI (reference sequence). The germline V and J ends were trimmed by 0 bases and 5 bases, with 15 bases remaining between them. This CDR3 is built from 16 residues. CDR3 DNA: TGTGCCAGCAGTTACTCGGGGCAGGAATCTGTAGATACGCAGTATTTT. It codes for CASSYSGQESVDTQYF.

The rearrangement joins TRBV9 to TRBJ2-5, with D possibly TRBD1 on 5 matching bases. The CDR3 is 15 residues long. Per germline, CDR1 SGDLS and CDR2 YYNGEE. V was trimmed by 2 bases and J by 5 bases, leaving 16 bases between them. The CDR3 protein is CASSVEGQGLETQYF. Written as DNA, the CDR3 is TGTGCCAGCAGCGTGGAAGGGCAGGGCCTCGAGACCCAGTACTTC. Together with reference TRBV9 and TRBJ2-5, the CDR3 gives the full variable domain: DSGVTQTPKHLITATGQRVTLRCSPRSGDLSVYWYQQSLDQGLQFLIQYYNGEERAKGNILERFSAQQFPDLHSELNLSSLELGDSALYFCASSVEGQGLETQYFGPGTRLLVL.

The gene calls are TRBV30 and TRBJ2-7; 10 bases agree with TRBD1. The CDR3 consists of 16 residues. J was trimmed by 1 base and V by 3 bases; bases with no gene match: 9. Germline V gene lookup returns CDR1 GTSNPN and CDR2 SVGIG (reference sequence). Here the CDR3 reads CAWRRDRGLSSYEQYF. The DNA of the CDR3 is TGTGCCTGGAGGAGAGACAGGGGGCTCTCATCCTACGAGCAGTACTTC.

V is TRBV19 and J is TRBJ2-1, with a weak D call TRBD1 (6 bases). The length of the CDR3 is 15 residues. V was clipped by 5 bases and J by 7 bases, with 18 bases between them. Germline CDR1 and CDR2: LNHDA and SQIVND (reference sequence). CDR3 DNA sequence: TGTGCCAGTAGTCTAACAGGGAACACACGGAATGAGCAGTTCTTC. Its translation is CASSLTGNTRNEQFF.

This chain uses TRBV5-1 with TRBJ1-2; D might be TRBD1 (5 bases). CDR1 and CDR2 (germline): SGHRS, YFSETQ. The CDR3 is 15 amino acids. V dropped 1 base and J dropped 6 bases, with 16 bases sitting between them. The CDR3 coding sequence is TGCGCCAGCAGCTTGAGGCAGGGCCCTCAGGATGGCTACACCTTC. Translated: CASSLRQGPQDGYTF.

The rearrangement joins TRBV6-6 to TRBJ2-7, with D perhaps TRBD1 (6 bases). V was cut by 7 bases and J by 0 bases, with 13 bases left in between. Germline CDR1 and CDR2: MNHNY and SVGAGI (reference sequence). The CDR3 runs 14 residues. The CDR3 protein is CASTTDRSSYEQYF. CDR3 coding DNA: TGTGCCAGCACCACAGACAGGAGCTCCTACGAGCAGTACTTC.